Here is one TCR beta chain with its context. V lost 4 bases to trimming and J lost 0 bases, with 7 bases between them. Germline CDR1 reads MNHEY; CDR2 reads SVGAGI. The CDR3 extends over 14 amino acids. The authors reverse transcribed roughly 0.5 to 1 ug RNA with random hexamers. A single record per CDR3 protein comes from TCRdb applying MiXCR to the immunoSEQ multiplex PCR reads. The table shows some 100,000 distinct CDR3 sequences, with about 95% occurring only once. The data belong to a study of CD8 T cells in Susac syndrome. The chain uses TRBV6-5 and TRBJ2-1; D might be TRBD2 (5 bases). The clonotype originates from a human donor in good health. The source material was CD4+ T cells from PBMCs. The CDR3 is CASSFGSSYNEQFF. DNA of the CDR3: TGTGCCAGCAGTTTTGGGAGCTCCTACAATGAGCAGTTCTTC.